The 28 T cell receptor beta chains in this list originate from one sample, sequenced in a study of blood T cell repertoires in COVID-19 (dated by TCRdb to about 2020). The library was built by means of the immunoSEQ multiplex PCR assay. TCRdb re-hosts the immuneACCESS table, in-frame sequences only. Its copies lack some clones; in the studies checked, an unresolved V gene accounts for under half of them, and the cause for the rest is not known. Across this sample there are 150,000 to 200,000 clones, with roughly 82% seen only once. About 8% of the sample is in the top ten clones. The sample was peripheral blood. Receptors originate from a woman in her seventies with acute or convalescent COVID-19.

This sequence joins TRBV11-1 and TRBJ2-1; 9 bases agree with TRBD1. V shed 6 bases, J shed 6 bases, and the junction held 9 bases outside the gene matches. This CDR3 spans 15 amino acids. Germline loops: CDR1 SGHAT, CDR2 FQDESV (reference sequence). CDR3 region: CASRLSTGGGNEQFF. The CDR3 nucleotides are TGTGCCAGCAGACTTTCGACAGGGGGAGGCAATGAGCAGTTCTTC.

The V call is TRBV7-9, the J call TRBJ1-2; D not resolved. The CDR3 is made up of 15 amino acids. V lost 2 bases and J 4 bases, leaving 14 bases between the germline ends. From germline, CDR1 is SEHNR and CDR2 FQNEAQ (reference sequence). The chain's CDR3 is CASSLSTGETYGYTF. DNA of the CDR3: TGTGCCAGCAGCTTATCGACCGGGGAGACCTATGGCTACACCTTC.

This chain uses TRBV15 with TRBJ1-5; possibly TRBD1 for D (6 bases). The CDR3 totals 13 residues. Germline assignment: CDR1 LNHNV and CDR2 YYDKDF (reference sequence). V was trimmed by 3 bases and J by 5 bases, leaving 8 bases between them. Here the CDR3 reads CATSSRGYQPQHF. CDR3 sequence (DNA): TGTGCCACCAGCAGCAGGGGATATCAGCCCCAGCATTTT.

The table lists this clone with a count of one. The chain recombines TRBV7-9 with TRBJ2-1, with 8 bases matching TRBD2. This CDR3 is built from 15 residues. Per the germline V gene, CDR1 is SEHNR and CDR2 is FQNEAQ (reference sequence). The junction had 9 bases not matched to a gene; V was cut back by 5 bases and J by 6 bases. DNA for the CDR3: TGTGCCAGCAGCCTCGGACTAGCAATCCGCAATGAGCAGTTCTTC. Residues: CASSLGLAIRNEQFF.

This chain's CDR3 is CASSLREGGADEAFF. Here the CDR3 DNA reads TGTGCCAGCAGCTTACGTGAAGGGGGGGCGGATGAAGCTTTCTTT. V is TRBV7-9 and J is TRBJ1-1; the D gene is possibly TRBD1 (6 bases). The length of the CDR3 is 15 residues. The V gene lost 2 bases and the J gene lost 7 bases, with 17 bases spanning the gap. The V gene's germline CDR1 is SEHNR and CDR2 FQNEAQ (reference sequence).

The chain has TRBV6-6 and TRBJ2-1; TRBD2 is a possible D gene (5 bases). Trimming took 7 bases from V and 7 from J, leaving 17 bases between them. CDR3 size: 14 residues. Germline V CDR1 and CDR2: MNHNY, SVGAGI (reference sequence). CDR3 sequence: CASISMPGSNEQFF. CDR3 nucleotide sequence: TGTGCCAGCATTTCAATGCCGGGGAGTAATGAGCAGTTCTTC.

The chain uses TRBV29-1 and TRBJ1-6; 9 bases match TRBD1. CDR3 size: 14 residues. Germline assignment: CDR1 SQVTM and CDR2 ANQGSEA. V lost 5 bases, J lost 8 bases, and 7 bases stayed unmatched. CDR3 nucleotides: TGCAGCGTTAAGACCGGGACAGGGTATTCACCCCTCCACTTT. Its protein product is CSVKTGTGYSPLHF. The full variable domain, with the rest looked up from reference TRBV29-1 and TRBJ1-6, is SAVISQKPSRDICQRGTSLTIQCQVDSQVTMMFWYRQQPGQSLTLIATANQGSEATYESGFVIDKFPISRPNLTFSTLTVSNMSPEDSSIYLCSVKTGTGYSPLHFGNGTRLTVT.

The chain carries TRBV5-1 and TRBJ2-5, with TRBD1 as a possible D gene (5 bases). Germline loops: CDR1 SGHRS, CDR2 YFSETQ. CDR3 length: 14 amino acids. V lost 4 bases, J lost 5 bases, and 15 bases lay in between. CDR3 sequence reads: CASSQVRALETQYF. CDR3 DNA sequence: TGCGCCAGCAGCCAAGTCAGGGCGTTGGAGACCCAGTACTTC.

This clone appeared a few times. The rearrangement links TRBV6-4 to TRBJ2-2, with D perhaps TRBD1 (6 bases). This CDR3 spans 14 amino acids. V shed 6 bases and J shed 2 bases, with 10 bases lying between them. Germline values: CDR1 MRHNA, CDR2 SNTAGT. The CDR3 DNA follows: TGTGCCAGCAGGCAGGGGATAAACACCGGGGAGCTGTTTTTT. This translates into CASRQGINTGELFF.

Here the CDR3 reads CASSPTPGESSYNSPLHF. The DNA for the CDR3 is TGTGCCAGCAGCCCCACCCCAGGGGAAAGCTCCTATAATTCACCCCTCCACTTT. This chain uses TRBV5-4 with TRBJ1-6, with D perhaps TRBD1 (6 bases). CDR3 size: 18 residues. V gave up 4 bases and J gave up 0 bases, with 17 bases separating them. CDR1 and CDR2 from the germline V gene are SGHNT and YYREEE (reference sequence).

CDR3 coding DNA: TGTGCCAGCAGCCCGATCAGGAACACTGAAGCTTTCTTT. Protein: CASSPIRNTEAFF. J is TRBJ1-1 and V is TRBV7-8; no firm D call. The germline V gene encodes CDR1 SGHVS and CDR2 FQNEAQ. The CDR3 loop spans 13 amino acids. Trimming shortened V by 5 bases and J by 1 base, and 8 bases separated the two germline ends.

V and J are TRBV6-2 or TRBV6-3 and TRBJ1-2; 9 positions agree with TRBD1. Trimming at V came to 4 bases and at J to 5 bases, leaving 2 bases not matched to a gene. Germline assignment: CDR1 MNHEY and CDR2 SVGEGT. This CDR3 comprises 13 residues. The CDR3 sequence is CASSFGQGYGYTF. Here the CDR3 DNA reads TGTGCCAGCAGTTTCGGACAGGGGTATGGCTACACCTTC.

The chain joins TRBV5-1 to TRBJ2-3; a possible D gene is TRBD2 (5 bases). CDR3 length: 16 amino acids. Germline CDR1 and CDR2: SGHRS and YFSETQ. Trimming removed 0 bases from V and 0 bases from J, with 11 bases in between. Here the CDR3 reads CASSLDRPGSTDTQYF. Written as DNA, the CDR3 is TGCGCCAGCAGCTTGGATCGCCCGGGGAGCACAGATACGCAGTATTTT.

This chain links TRBV5-4 with TRBJ2-5; a weak D match, TRBD1 (5 bases). The CDR3 runs 16 residues. Germline V gene lookup returns CDR1 SGHNT and CDR2 YYREEE (reference sequence). Trimming removed 0 bases from V and 2 bases from J, with 14 bases in between. In DNA form, the CDR3 reads TGTGCCAGCAGCTTGGGGGGCCCTAGGTCACAAGAGACCCAGTACTTC. As protein: CASSLGGPRSQETQYF.

There are a few counts of this clone. Written as DNA, the CDR3 is TGTGCCAGCAGTGCGGACAGGGTCCGCTACGAGCAGTACTTC. It specifies CASSADRVRYEQYF. The chain recombines TRBV2 with TRBJ2-7, with 8 nucleotides matching TRBD1. V lost 4 bases, J lost 3 bases, and 5 bases stayed unmatched. The CDR3 extends over 14 amino acids. Germline V gene lookup returns CDR1 SNHLY and CDR2 FYNNEI.

A single count supports this clone. The CDR3 loop reads CASSRIVGGDTQYF. Written as DNA, the CDR3 is TGCGCCAGCAGCCGCATCGTGGGAGGAGATACGCAGTATTTT. V gene TRBV5-1 combines with J gene TRBJ2-3; TRBD2 might be the D (6 bases). The CDR3 is 14 residues long. CDR1 is SGHRS and CDR2 is YFSETQ in the germline V gene. V dropped 4 bases and J dropped 5 bases, with 14 bases sitting between them.

The V call is TRBV28, the J call TRBJ2-1, with D possibly matching TRBD1 (6 bases). CDR1 and CDR2 from the germline V gene are MDHEN and SYDVKM. The CDR3 consists of 13 residues. V shed 8 bases and J shed 6 bases, with 14 bases lying between them. The CDR3 coding sequence is TGTGCCAGCGCAGACGGACAGTTCAATGAGCAGTTCTTC. Translating it yields CASADGQFNEQFF.

The J gene is TRBJ2-5, the V gene TRBV7-2, with 10 bases identical to TRBD1. Germline CDR1 reads SGHTA; CDR2 reads FQGNSA. The CDR3 extends over 13 amino acids. Germline trimming cut 6 bases from V and 5 bases from J; bases unmatched to any gene: 3. This CDR3 is CASSRGQGETQYF. As DNA, the CDR3 is TGTGCCAGCAGTAGGGGACAGGGGGAGACCCAGTACTTC.

The V gene is TRBV18, the J gene TRBJ2-6, with TRBD1 matching over 12 bases. Germline-derived CDR1 and CDR2 are KGHSH and LQKENI. Trimming removed 2 bases from V and 4 bases from J; junction bases left unmatched: 12. The CDR3 sequence is 20 residues long. In nucleotides, the CDR3 is TGTGCCAGCTCACCAGGGTCCGGGACAGGGGGCCAATCAGGGGCCAACGTCCTGACTTTC. It specifies CASSPGSGTGGQSGANVLTF.

This clone was recorded a few times. The chain joins TRBV7-9 to TRBJ2-1; unclear D gene. The germline V and J ends were trimmed by 7 bases and 5 bases, with 18 bases remaining between them. The CDR3 spans 15 residues. Germline-derived CDR1 and CDR2 are SEHNR and FQNEAQ (reference sequence). The CDR3, as DNA: TGTGCCAGCACCGCCGTCCGGAGAGGAGACAATGAGCAGTTCTTC. Protein: CASTAVRRGDNEQFF.

The V call is TRBV30, the J call TRBJ1-1, with 7 nucleotides matching TRBD1. The CDR3 totals 14 residues. Germline V gives CDR1 GTSNPN, CDR2 SVGIG (reference sequence). Unmatched junction bases numbered 5, after V lost 1 base and J lost 3 bases. Written as DNA, the CDR3 is TGTGCCTGGAGTGCAACAGGGGCGGACACTGAAGCTTTCTTT. The encoded protein is CAWSATGADTEAFF.

In its sample, this clone was seen once. The rearrangement uses TRBV2 and TRBJ2-1; 7 bases agree with TRBD2. Germline-derived CDR1 and CDR2 are SNHLY and FYNNEI. The CDR3 length is 14 residues. Trimming removed 7 bases from V and 8 bases from J; junction bases left unmatched: 11. The chain's CDR3 is CASTLAGVGHEQFF. The CDR3 nucleotides are TGTGCCAGCACCCTTGCGGGAGTTGGCCATGAGCAGTTCTTC.

The gene calls are TRBV6-2 or TRBV6-3 and TRBJ2-1; possible D gene TRBD2, 6 bases. Germline CDR1 is MNHEY and CDR2 is SVGEGT. The CDR3 runs to 15 residues. Trimming cost V 5 bases and J 6 bases, with 17 bases left between them. The CDR3 loop reads CASSLRDSPLNEQFF. CDR3 nucleotides: TGTGCCAGCAGTCTTCGGGACTCCCCTCTCAATGAGCAGTTCTTC.

The J gene is TRBJ2-7, the V gene TRBV18; D might be TRBD2 (5 bases). CDR1 is KGHSH and CDR2 is LQKENI in the germline V gene. The CDR3 is 14 amino acids. V was clipped by 3 bases and J by 6 bases, with 15 bases between them. CDR3 coding DNA: TGTGCCAGCTCACCGCCTTCGACGGGGATCGAGCAGTACTTC. This sequence encodes CASSPPSTGIEQYF.

The J gene is TRBJ2-3, the V gene TRBV27, with 7 bases matching TRBD2. This CDR3 has 14 residues. Losses at the gene ends were 0 bases for V and 9 bases for J; bases not matched to a gene: 6. Germline lookup yields CDR1 MNHEY and CDR2 SMNVEV (reference sequence). For the CDR3, the DNA is TGTGCCAGCAGTTTATCGCCCGGAGCGGGGACGCAGTATTTT. Protein product: CASSLSPGAGTQYF.

The chain joins TRBV28 to TRBJ2-2; D is unresolved. CDR1 is MDHEN and CDR2 is SYDVKM in the germline V gene. Trimming cost V 5 bases and J 6 bases, with 19 bases left between them. This CDR3 has 16 residues. CDR3 sequence reads: CASSGRLPEVAGELFF. As DNA, the CDR3 is TGTGCCAGCAGTGGCAGACTCCCTGAGGTGGCCGGGGAGCTGTTTTTT.

This sequence joins TRBV19 and TRBJ2-1, with 7 bases fitting TRBD1. V gave up 3 bases and J gave up 4 bases; unmatched junction bases: 12. Germline V lookup: CDR1 LNHDA, CDR2 SQIVND (reference sequence). This CDR3 region has 17 residues. The CDR3 sequence is CASSIPLASQGYNEQFF. Written as DNA, the CDR3 is TGTGCCAGTAGTATCCCCTTAGCGTCACAGGGGTACAATGAGCAGTTCTTC.

V usage is TRBV3-1 (or the pseudogene TRBV3-2) and J usage is TRBJ1-5; possibly TRBD1 for D (5 bases). V lost 4 bases and J 0 bases, leaving 10 bases between the germline ends. The germline V gene encodes CDR1 LGHDT and CDR2 YNNKEL (reference sequence). The CDR3 has 15 amino acids. The CDR3 sequence: CASSPTDNSNQPQHF. CDR3 DNA: TGTGCCAGCAGCCCGACAGACAATAGCAATCAGCCCCAGCATTTT.